The clone carrying this TCR beta chain was picked up one time. These data originate in a study of CD8 T cells in Susac syndrome. cDNA came from approximately 0.5 to 1 ug RNA primed by random hexamers. TCRdb re-derived calls from the immunoSEQ multiplex PCR reads in MiXCR, one entry per CDR3 protein. This table holds 200,000 to 300,000 distinct CDR3 sequences, 90% to 96% found once. V trimming: 3 bases; J trimming: 7 bases; junction bases outside the gene matches: 7. Germline assignment: CDR1 SGHRS and CDR2 YFSETQ. The CDR3 sequence is 14 residues long. The source material was CD4+ T cells from PBMCs. This TCR was recovered from a human donor with Susac syndrome. The V call is TRBV5-1, the J call TRBJ2-7; 10 bases align to TRBD1. The CDR3 DNA is TGCGCCAGCAGCTCACGGACAGGGGGGAGTGAGCAGTACTTC. Encoded protein: CASSSRTGGSEQYF.